This T cell receptor beta chain was obtained from a study of T-cell memory formation after mild COVID-19. For the study at large: TCR clusters largely stayed donor specific. General observations from the study: Cross-reactive memory seemingly joined, as some responding clones were found in pre-infection memory.

The TCR alpha and TCR beta cDNA libraries, bearing sample barcodes and UMIs, were generated by 5'RACE using constant-segment primers. One entry per CDR3 protein, called by TCRdb with MiXCR from the 5' RACE reads. The sample records about 190,000 distinct CDR3 sequences, about 21% being singletons. The V gene lost 1 base and the J gene lost 1 base, with 9 bases spanning the gap. The germline gives CDR1 MNHNS, CDR2 SASEGT. The CDR3 sequence is 15 residues long. Comments on this clonotype: Its antigen is not known.

The clonotype comes from an adult woman who had mild COVID-19 (a few samples of this study predate the infection). Cell type and time point are not known. The sample was PBMCs or a T cell subset sorted from them (not recorded which). This chain uses TRBV6-1 with TRBJ2-3; D may be TRBD1 or TRBD2 (5 bases each). CDR3 sequence (DNA): TGTGCCAGCAGTGAAGGGGGGATAGGCACAGATACGCAGTATTTT. Translated: CASSEGGIGTDTQYF.